What follows are 25 T cell receptor beta chains derived from one specimen sequenced in a study of blood T cells in healthy people across ages. Primers used in a second PCR of about 6 to 11 cycles were a sample-barcoded 5' primer and a J-beta primer mix. Each CDR3 protein is one row after TCRdb ran MiXCR on the 5' RACE reads. The sample has over 600,000 distinct CDR3 sequences; around 20% are singletons. The specimen was blood. The receptors were gathered from an older man in good health.

This clonotype was counted between two and nine times. V is TRBV5-6 and J is TRBJ2-5; TRBD2 aligns across 8 bases. Looked up from germline, CDR1 is SGHDT and CDR2 is YYEEEE. V gave up 4 bases and J gave up 1 base; unmatched junction bases: 9. CDR3 length: 16 residues. CDR3 nucleotide sequence: TGTGCCAGCAGCCGGGGGGGGAAGACAGCCCAAGAGACCCAGTACTTC. Encoded protein: CASSRGGKTAQETQYF.

The gene calls are TRBV12-5 and TRBJ1-2; TRBD1 matches 9 bases. The CDR3 is 13 residues long. V shed 4 bases and J 6 bases; nucleotides not matched to a gene: 3. Germline loops: CDR1 LGHNT, CDR2 FRNRAP. The CDR3 loop is CASGYGTGNGYTF. CDR3 sequence (DNA): TGTGCTAGTGGTTACGGGACAGGGAATGGCTACACCTTC.

This clonotype was observed at least ten times. J is TRBJ2-5 and V is TRBV7-8; D is unclear. Germline lookup yields CDR1 SGHVS and CDR2 FQNEAQ. The ends were cut back, 6 bases at V and 5 bases at J, with 22 bases in the middle. This CDR3 contains 16 residues. The CDR3 DNA reads TGTGCCAGCAGTTACGACCAGGATCCTAGATGGGAGACCCAGTACTTC. It specifies CASSYDQDPRWETQYF.

This clonotype was observed a few times. The chain uses TRBV28 and TRBJ1-4, with D possibly matching TRBD1 (5 bases). Germline CDR1 MDHEN, CDR2 SYDVKM. The CDR3 has 14 amino acids. Trimming took 2 bases from V and 9 from J, leaving 13 bases between them. The CDR3 protein is CASSLISDSKKLFF. The CDR3 DNA follows: TGTGCCAGCAGTTTAATCTCCGACAGCAAAAAACTGTTTTTT.

The chain has TRBV20-1 and TRBJ2-5; weak D call: TRBD2 (6 bases). Between the trimmed V and J ends, which lost 8 bases and 2 bases, there was a span of 15 bases. Germline assignment: CDR1 DFQATT and CDR2 SNEGSKA (reference sequence). The length of the CDR3 is 13 residues. CDR3 bases: TGCAGTTTGTGGCTAGCGCATCAAGAGACCCAGTACTTC. Translating gives CSLWLAHQETQYF.

The chain employs TRBV20-1 and TRBJ2-5; possibly TRBD1 for D (6 bases). Germline V gene data show CDR1 as DFQATT and CDR2 as SNEGSKA (reference sequence). The V gene lost 3 bases and the J gene lost 1 base, with 9 bases spanning the gap. The CDR3 covers 13 residues. CDR3 nucleotides: TGCAGTGCTAGGGGACACAGCCAAGAGACCCAGTACTTC. This sequence encodes CSARGHSQETQYF.

This clonotype was found a few times. This chain links TRBV6-1 with TRBJ2-5; 14 bases line up with TRBD2. With V trimmed by 7 bases and J by 5 bases, 3 bases remained unmatched. Germline CDR1 is MNHNS and CDR2 is SASEGT. The CDR3 runs to 14 residues. CDR3 loop: CASMGLAGVETQYF. CDR3 bases: TGTGCCAGCATGGGACTAGCGGGAGTGGAGACCCAGTACTTC.

This clonotype was recorded a few times. The chain is built from TRBV29-1 and TRBJ2-1, with TRBD2 matching 10 bases. The V and J ends lost 4 bases and 7 bases, in that order; junction bases with no gene match: 19. The CDR3 consists of 18 residues. Germline values: CDR1 SQVTM, CDR2 ANQGSEA. This chain's CDR3 is CSVALMGKASGSDNEQFF. The CDR3 DNA reads as TGCAGCGTTGCCCTAATGGGGAAAGCTAGCGGGAGCGATAATGAGCAGTTCTTC.

The chain employs TRBV12-3 or TRBV12-4 and TRBJ2-5, with 7 bases fitting TRBD1. After removal of 3 bases from V and 7 bases from J, the junction contained 8 bases not matched to a gene. The CDR3 has 14 residues. The chain's CDR3 is CASSLTGKDGTQYF. The CDR3 DNA reads as TGTGCCAGCAGTTTGACAGGGAAAGATGGGACCCAGTACTTC.

This clonotype was seen just once. The V gene is TRBV5-1, the J gene TRBJ2-7; TRBD1 is a possible D gene (6 bases). The CDR3 contains 14 residues. Trimming removed 6 bases at V and 2 bases at J, with 15 bases between. CDR1 and CDR2 (germline): SGHRS, YFSETQ. The CDR3 region is CASTLGAGTYEQYF. As DNA, the CDR3 is TGCGCCAGCACCCTGGGGGCAGGTACCTACGAGCAGTACTTC.

A few counts support this clonotype. The CDR3 DNA sequence: TGTGCCAGCATCGCCGGGACAGCAAATAGCAATCAGCCCCAGCATTTT. Amino acids: CASIAGTANSNQPQHF. The V and J genes are TRBV6-6 and TRBJ1-5; 7 bases fit TRBD1. The CDR3 length is 16 residues. J was trimmed by 0 bases and V by 7 bases; bases with no gene match: 9. Germline V gene data show CDR1 as MNHNY and CDR2 as SVGAGI (reference sequence).

The chain is built from TRBV6-2 or TRBV6-3 and TRBJ2-7, with 7 positions matching TRBD1. V lost 5 bases to trimming and J lost 2 bases; unmatched junction nucleotides: 6. The CDR3 sequence is 14 residues long. Germline V gene lookup returns CDR1 MNHEY and CDR2 SVGEGT. CDR3 amino acids: CASSLTGAAYEQYF. The CDR3 DNA reads TGTGCCAGCAGTCTCACAGGGGCGGCCTACGAGCAGTACTTC.

In this sample, this clonotype turned up a few times. This chain connects TRBV28 to TRBJ2-7; 9 nucleotides agree with TRBD2. The J segment lost 0 bases and the V segment lost 8 bases, leaving 5 bases of the junction unmatched. Germline V gene lookup returns CDR1 MDHEN and CDR2 SYDVKM. The CDR3 loop spans 14 amino acids. CDR3 sequence: CASVASGTSYEQYF. DNA of the CDR3: TGTGCCAGCGTGGCTAGCGGGACCTCCTACGAGCAGTACTTC. The full variable domain, completed using reference TRBV28 and TRBJ2-7, is DVKVTQSSRYLVKRTGEKVFLECVQDMDHENMFWYRQDPGLGLRLIYFSYDVKMKEKGDIPEGYSVSREKKERFSLILESASTNQTSMYLCASVASGTSYEQYFGPGTRLTVT.

The chain couples TRBV3-1 to TRBJ2-2; TRBD2 might be the D (6 bases). The CDR3 has 17 residues. Germline V gene lookup returns CDR1 LGHDT and CDR2 YNNKEL (reference sequence). V was cut by 0 bases and J by 0 bases, with 11 bases left in between. The CDR3 sequence is CASSQDGGRSNTGELFF. Here the CDR3 DNA reads TGTGCCAGCAGCCAAGATGGAGGGAGATCGAACACCGGGGAGCTGTTTTTT. The entire variable domain, with the rest obtained from reference TRBV3-1 and TRBJ2-2, is as follows: DTAVSQTPKYLVTQMGNDKSIKCEQNLGHDTMYWYKQDSKKFLKIMFSYNNKELIINETVPNRFSPKSPDKAHLNLHINSLELGDSAVYFCASSQDGGRSNTGELFFGEGSRLTVL.

CDR3 sequence reads: CASSLQGDATEAFF. The CDR3 coding sequence is TGTGCCAGCAGCTTACAGGGCGATGCCACTGAAGCTTTCTTT. The rearrangement joins TRBV7-6 to TRBJ1-1; possible D gene TRBD1, 5 bases. This CDR3 contains 14 residues. Trimming removed 2 bases from V and 4 bases from J, with 11 bases in between. Germline values: CDR1 SGHVS, CDR2 FNYEAQ.

In this sample, this clonotype turned up a few times. CDR3 protein: CAIHRAGSYEQYF. CDR3 sequence (DNA): TGTGCCATCCACCGGGCCGGCTCCTACGAGCAGTACTTC. V is TRBV6-2 or TRBV6-3 and J is TRBJ2-7; D is uncertain. The CDR3 contains 13 residues. Deletions cut 10 bases from V and 0 bases from J, with 13 bases between. Germline assignment: CDR1 MNHEY and CDR2 SVGEGT.

This clonotype was seen a handful of times. This may be a read error, as it is one base from a much larger clone. V usage is TRBV14 and J usage is TRBJ1-5; D is unresolved. In germline, CDR1 is SGHDN, CDR2 FVKESK. The CDR3 is 16 residues long. As DNA, the CDR3 is TGTGCCAGCAGACGCCAGGCCGGTTATAGCGATCAGCCCCAGCATTTT. Protein sequence: CASRRQAGYSDQPQHF.

V and J are TRBV21-1 and TRBJ2-5; the listed D gene, TRBD1, was not tested against the DNA. TRBV21-1 is a recognized pseudogene. This CDR3 comprises 14 residues. The CDR3, as DNA: TGTGCCAGCAGCAAAAAACAGGCCCAAGAGACCCAGTACTTC. It encodes CASSKKQAQETQYF.

The J gene is TRBJ2-1, the V gene TRBV6-5; D is undetermined. The J call may be wrong; the DNA end is better matched by TRBJ2-7. Germline V lookup: CDR1 MNHEY, CDR2 SVGAGI. CDR3 length: 12 residues. CDR3 sequence: CASSRTLHEQYF. The CDR3 coding sequence is TGTGCCAGCAGTAGGACCCTTCACGAGCAGTACTTC.

Worth noting for this clonotype: A read error may produce the germline difference seen at one junction end. The chain couples TRBV5-1 to TRBJ2-2, with TRBD1 matching over 10 bases. The CDR3 totals 16 residues. Germline lookup yields CDR1 SGHRS and CDR2 YFSETQ. The chain's CDR3 is CASSSGTGETTGELLF. In DNA form, the CDR3 reads TGCGCCAGCAGTTCTGGGACAGGGGAAACAACCGGGGAGCTGCTTTTT.

This rearrangement joins TRBV5-1 to TRBJ1-4; maybe TRBD1 (5 bases). V lost 1 base to trimming and J lost 5 bases, with 9 bases between them. The CDR3 consists of 14 residues. Germline V gene data show CDR1 as SGHRS and CDR2 as YFSETQ. CDR3: CASSLFGGNEKLFF. CDR3 coding DNA: TGCGCCAGCAGCTTGTTTGGGGGAAATGAAAAACTGTTTTTT. The entire variable domain, with the rest obtained from reference TRBV5-1 and TRBJ1-4, is as follows: KAGVTQTPRYLIKTRGQQVTLSCSPISGHRSVSWYQQTPGQGLQFLFEYFSETQRNKGNFPGRFSGRQFSNSRSEMNVSTLELGDSALYLCASSLFGGNEKLFFGSGTQLSVL.

This clonotype was found a few times. The chain couples TRBV25-1 to TRBJ2-2; 9 positions match TRBD1. Germline values: CDR1 MGHDK, CDR2 SYGVNS. Trimming at V came to 2 bases and at J to 7 bases, leaving 8 bases not matched to a gene. CDR3 length equals 16 residues. The CDR3 loop reads CASSEGDRAQGGELFF. In DNA, the CDR3 is TGTGCCAGCAGTGAAGGGGACAGGGCACAGGGCGGGGAGCTGTTTTTT.

This clonotype was counted at least ten times. The gene calls are TRBV6-6 and TRBJ2-5; TRBD2 matches 13 bases. CDR3 length: 16 amino acids. Germline CDR1 is MNHNY and CDR2 is SVGAGI (reference sequence). After removal of 6 bases from V and 4 bases from J, the junction contained 8 bases not matched to a gene. The CDR3 spells CASSLPGLAGRETQYF. In DNA, the CDR3 is TGTGCCAGCAGCCTACCGGGACTAGCGGGAAGAGAGACCCAGTACTTC.

J is TRBJ2-5 and V is TRBV24-1, with D unclear. The V end was cut by 3 bases, the J end by 5 bases, with 9 bases between. CDR3 length equals 13 residues. From germline, CDR1 is KGHDR and CDR2 SFDVKD. CDR3 sequence (DNA): TGTGCCACCAGTGATGGGCCTGGGGAGACCCAGTACTTC. Its protein is CATSDGPGETQYF.

The chain employs TRBV10-3 and TRBJ2-2; D uncertain. In germline, CDR1 is ENHRY, CDR2 SYGVKD. This CDR3 has 13 amino acids. V was trimmed by 2 bases and J by 5 bases, leaving 6 bases between them. The DNA for the CDR3 is TGTGCCATCAGTGAGGGCTATACCGGGGAGCTGTTTTTT. It specifies CAISEGYTGELFF.